The 25 T cell receptor beta chains presented below share a single source sample, sequenced in a study of identifying expanded T cells in peripheral blood. Sequencing used immunoSEQ multiplex PCR; TCRdb keeps in-frame clones, though not all of them. The sample has approximately 110,000 clones, approximately 90% seen once; the top ten hold just under 8.5%. Sequenced input: blood. The receptors were gathered from a person aged 18 to 75 in good health.

V is TRBV14 and J is TRBJ2-3, with 11 bases that match TRBD2. CDR3 size: 14 residues. Germline CDR1 SGHDN, CDR2 FVKESK. V dropped 4 bases and J dropped 4; count of bases not matched to a gene: 1. CDR3 nucleotides: TGTGCCAGCAGCCTAGCGGGAGGGTCAGATACGCAGTATTTT. Its protein product is CASSLAGGSDTQYF.

To note about this clone: Other nucleotide sequences from this sample produce the same CDR3. J is TRBJ2-3 and V is TRBV5-1, with TRBD1 as a possible D gene (5 bases). Germline V CDR1 and CDR2: SGHRS, YFSETQ. V was shortened by 0 bases and J by 2 bases, with 10 bases between the two germline ends. This CDR3 spans 15 amino acids. The CDR3 is CASSLEGPYTDTQYF. The CDR3 DNA is TGCGCCAGCAGCTTGGAGGGGCCATACACAGATACGCAGTATTTT.

The chain has TRBV30 and TRBJ1-4; D gene uncertain. The CDR3 is 12 amino acids. The germline CDR1 and CDR2 sequences are GTSNPN and SVGIG (reference sequence). Trimming stripped 3 bases from V and 5 bases from J, with 7 bases between. The CDR3 DNA reads TGTGCCTGGAGGCATGTAAATGAAAAACTGTTTTTT. It is translated as CAWRHVNEKLFF.

The chain recombines TRBV6-1 with TRBJ1-2; a possible D gene is TRBD1 (6 bases). The germline V gene encodes CDR1 MNHNS and CDR2 SASEGT. There are 14 residues in the CDR3. V was pared by 2 bases and J by 8 bases, with 15 bases between. The CDR3 DNA sequence: TGTGCCAGCAGTGAAACGTCGCAGGGGCTCGGCTACACCTTC. This sequence encodes CASSETSQGLGYTF.

V gene TRBV7-6 combines with J gene TRBJ1-2; 8 bases line up with TRBD1. There are 16 residues in the CDR3. The trim removed 5 bases at V and 7 bases at J, leaving 15 bases unmatched. Germline V CDR1 and CDR2: SGHVS, FNYEAQ. CDR3 residues: CASSQDLQGAMSGYTF. In DNA form, the CDR3 reads TGTGCCAGCAGCCAAGACCTTCAGGGGGCTATGTCTGGCTACACCTTC.

This clone was seen only a few times. This sequence joins TRBV19 and TRBJ1-5; 9 bases are shared with TRBD1. Germline-derived CDR1 and CDR2 are LNHDA and SQIVND (reference sequence). V dropped 10 bases and J dropped 6; count of bases not matched to a gene: 7. There are 13 residues in the CDR3. For the CDR3, the DNA is TGTGCCACCGCGGACAGGGGTGGTCAGCCCCAGCATTTT. Translation: CATADRGGQPQHF.

The CDR3 protein is CASSDTGSTEAFF. In DNA form, the CDR3 reads TGTGCCAGCAGCGACACGGGGAGCACTGAAGCTTTCTTT. This chain links TRBV11-1 with TRBJ1-1; D remains unclear. The CDR3 totals 13 residues. The germline gives CDR1 SGHAT, CDR2 FQDESV (reference sequence). The V end lost 5 bases, the J end lost 4 bases, and 11 bases lay between the germline ends.

This clone showed up just a few times. The J gene is TRBJ2-3, the V gene TRBV9, with D perhaps matching TRBD1 or TRBD2 (7 bases each). The CDR3 has 16 amino acids. V was shortened by 2 bases and J by 3 bases, with 16 bases between the two germline ends. The germline V gene encodes CDR1 SGDLS and CDR2 YYNGEE. The CDR3 DNA sequence: TGTGCCAGCAGCGTGCTAACAGGGGAGGGTACAGATACGCAGTATTTT. Translation gives CASSVLTGEGTDTQYF.

This chain uses TRBV2 with TRBJ2-5; 7 bases are shared with TRBD2. V dropped 5 bases and J dropped 4; count of bases not matched to a gene: 1. From germline, CDR1 is SNHLY and CDR2 FYNNEI. The CDR3 runs to 12 residues. In DNA form, the CDR3 reads TGTGCCAGCAGTTGGGAGGGAGAGACCCAGTACTTC. This translates into CASSWEGETQYF. The full variable domain, in which reference TRBV2 and TRBJ2-5 provide the parts outside the CDR3, is EPEVTQTPSHQVTQMGQEVILRCVPISNHLYFYWYRQILGQKVEFLVSFYNNEISEKSEIFDDQFSVERPDGSNFTLKIRSTKLEDSAMYFCASSWEGETQYFGPGTRLLVL.

V gene TRBV7-3 combines with J gene TRBJ2-1, with 11 nucleotides matching TRBD2. Losses at the gene ends were 4 bases for V and 7 bases for J; bases not matched to a gene: 6. CDR1 is SGHTA and CDR2 is FQGTGA in the germline V gene. The CDR3 spans 15 residues. The CDR3: CASSSSRTSGNEQFF. The CDR3 DNA is TGTGCCAGCAGCTCGAGTCGGACTAGCGGGAATGAGCAGTTCTTC.

The rearrangement links TRBV25-1 to TRBJ2-2, with D possibly matching TRBD1 (5 bases). Per germline, CDR1 MGHDK and CDR2 SYGVNS. The CDR3 totals 15 residues. Trimming left V 0 bases short and J 4 bases short, with 9 bases between. CDR3: CASSEYGHLTGELFF. For the CDR3, the DNA is TGTGCCAGCAGTGAATATGGACACCTCACCGGGGAGCTGTTTTTT.

This clone was detected once. Other DNA sequences within the sample encode an identical CDR3. V is TRBV5-5 and J is TRBJ2-3, with no clear D. Trimming removed 2 bases from V and 0 bases from J, with 1 base in between. The CDR3 is 12 residues long. The germline V gene encodes CDR1 SGHKS and CDR2 YYEKEE (reference sequence). CDR3 nucleotides: TGTGCCAGCAGCTTAAGCACAGATACGCAGTATTTT. It translates to CASSLSTDTQYF.

This sequence joins TRBV7-3 and TRBJ2-2; D unresolved. Trimming removed 6 bases from V and 1 base from J, with 6 bases in between. The CDR3 is made up of 13 amino acids. Per germline, CDR1 SGHTA and CDR2 FQGTGA. The CDR3 loop is CASRDRNTGELFF. Here the CDR3 DNA reads TGTGCCAGCAGGGACCGGAACACCGGGGAGCTGTTTTTT.

The rearrangement joins TRBV19 to TRBJ1-2; TRBD1 is a possible D gene (5 bases). This CDR3 is 13 amino acids long. The germline gives CDR1 LNHDA, CDR2 SQIVND (reference sequence). V was pared by 4 bases and J by 3 bases, with 9 bases between. CDR3 nucleotides: TGTGCCAGTAGTACCGGGGCTCACTATGGCTACACCTTC. This sequence encodes CASSTGAHYGYTF.

This clone showed up just once. This chain uses TRBV5-4 with TRBJ1-5; TRBD1 might be the D (5 bases). The ends were cut back, 0 bases at V and 2 bases at J, with 12 bases in the middle. Germline V gene lookup returns CDR1 SGHNT and CDR2 YYREEE (reference sequence). This CDR3 region has 16 residues. As DNA, the CDR3 is TGTGCCAGCAGCTTGGGGGGGGAGTGGGGCAATCAGCCCCAGCATTTT. Its protein is CASSLGGEWGNQPQHF. Full variable domain (rest looked up from reference TRBV5-4 and TRBJ1-5): ETGVTQSPTHLIKTRGQQVTLRCSSQSGHNTVSWYQQALGQGPQFIFQYYREEENGRGNFPPRFSGLQFPNYSSELNVNALELDDSALYLCASSLGGEWGNQPQHFGDGTRLSIL.

The V call is TRBV5-4, the J call TRBJ1-2; the match to TRBD1 covers 8 bases. The V gene's germline CDR1 is SGHNT and CDR2 YYREEE (reference sequence). CDR3 size: 14 residues. J lost 9 bases, V lost 0 bases, and 7 bases had no gene match. The DNA for the CDR3 is TGTGCCAGCAGCTTGGGAGACAGGGGATGGAGCTACACCTTC. It is translated as CASSLGDRGWSYTF.

The chain employs TRBV6-1 and TRBJ1-1, with a possible D match to TRBD1 (5 bases). The V gene lost 7 bases and the J gene lost 5 bases, with 17 bases spanning the gap. CDR1 is MNHNS and CDR2 is SASEGT in the germline V gene. There are 14 residues in the CDR3. The CDR3 region is CASILERGETEAFF. DNA of the CDR3: TGTGCCAGCATTTTAGAAAGGGGAGAAACTGAAGCTTTCTTT.

Only one count was recorded for this clone. At one end, the junction sequence differs from germline, possibly due to a read error. V usage is TRBV6-4 and J usage is TRBJ2-3, with TRBD2 as a possible D gene (6 bases). The germline V gene encodes CDR1 MRHNA and CDR2 SNTAGT. The CDR3 has 9 residues. The CDR3 loop is CASSDMGGF. In DNA form, the CDR3 reads TGTGCCAGCAGTGATATGGGGGGTTTT.

The chain has TRBV2 and TRBJ1-1; 11 positions agree with TRBD1. The CDR3 extends over 17 amino acids. Germline CDR1 reads SNHLY; CDR2 reads FYNNEI. Trimming at V came to 4 bases and at J to 0 bases, leaving 7 bases not matched to a gene. Written as DNA, the CDR3 is TGTGCCAGCAGTGGCCGGGACAGGGGGGTCATGAACACTGAAGCTTTCTTT. The encoded protein is CASSGRDRGVMNTEAFF.

The chain combines TRBV14 with TRBJ2-7, with TRBD1 matching 10 bases. V lost 1 base to trimming and J lost 6 bases; unmatched junction nucleotides: 0. Germline V gene lookup returns CDR1 SGHDN and CDR2 FVKESK. The CDR3 runs to 13 residues. CDR3 sequence (DNA): TGTGCCAGCAGCCAAGGACAGGGGGCCGAGCAGTACTTC. The encoded protein is CASSQGQGAEQYF.

V and J are TRBV10-3 and TRBJ2-5; TRBD2 aligns across 7 bases. Germline values: CDR1 ENHRY, CDR2 SYGVKD. Losses at the gene ends were 5 bases for V and 2 bases for J; bases not matched to a gene: 8. The CDR3 loop spans 15 amino acids. The CDR3 loop reads CAISPKGGSQETQYF. The CDR3, as DNA: TGTGCCATCAGTCCTAAGGGAGGGAGTCAAGAGACCCAGTACTTC.

The chain is built from TRBV11-3 and TRBJ2-5; a possible D gene is TRBD1 (6 bases). Germline assignment: CDR1 SGHNT and CDR2 YENEEA. The CDR3 spans 14 residues. V lost 5 bases and J lost 3, with 13 bases in between. CDR3 region: CASSLRTEKETQYF. CDR3 nucleotide sequence: TGTGCCAGCAGCCTGAGGACAGAAAAAGAGACCCAGTACTTC.

V usage is TRBV11-2 and J usage is TRBJ1-1; tentatively, D is TRBD1 (6 bases). This CDR3 comprises 13 residues. The germline V gene has CDR1 SGHAT and CDR2 FQNNGV. Trimming removed 5 bases at V and 8 bases at J, with 15 bases between. The CDR3 sequence: CASSAVRGPEAFF. The DNA of the CDR3 is TGTGCCAGCAGCGCTGTCCGGGGGCCCGAAGCTTTCTTT.

The genes are TRBV30 and TRBJ2-3, with 7 bases fitting TRBD1. The V segment lost 3 bases and the J segment 0 bases; nucleotides outside the gene matches: 21. CDR1 and CDR2 (germline): GTSNPN, SVGIG (reference sequence). The CDR3 has 20 amino acids. DNA of the CDR3: TGTGCCTGGAGCGGGTCCGACAGGGCCGACGTGAGGGGCAGCACAGATACGCAGTATTTT. Its translation: CAWSGSDRADVRGSTDTQYF.

The gene calls are TRBV20-1 and TRBJ2-5, with D perhaps TRBD1 or TRBD2 (5 bases each). Per germline, CDR1 DFQATT and CDR2 SNEGSKA (reference sequence). This CDR3 is built from 11 residues. V lost 6 bases, J lost 7 bases, and 12 bases lay in between. CDR3 amino acids: CSAPERGTQYF. The DNA of the CDR3 is TGCAGTGCCCCAGAGAGGGGGACCCAGTACTTC.